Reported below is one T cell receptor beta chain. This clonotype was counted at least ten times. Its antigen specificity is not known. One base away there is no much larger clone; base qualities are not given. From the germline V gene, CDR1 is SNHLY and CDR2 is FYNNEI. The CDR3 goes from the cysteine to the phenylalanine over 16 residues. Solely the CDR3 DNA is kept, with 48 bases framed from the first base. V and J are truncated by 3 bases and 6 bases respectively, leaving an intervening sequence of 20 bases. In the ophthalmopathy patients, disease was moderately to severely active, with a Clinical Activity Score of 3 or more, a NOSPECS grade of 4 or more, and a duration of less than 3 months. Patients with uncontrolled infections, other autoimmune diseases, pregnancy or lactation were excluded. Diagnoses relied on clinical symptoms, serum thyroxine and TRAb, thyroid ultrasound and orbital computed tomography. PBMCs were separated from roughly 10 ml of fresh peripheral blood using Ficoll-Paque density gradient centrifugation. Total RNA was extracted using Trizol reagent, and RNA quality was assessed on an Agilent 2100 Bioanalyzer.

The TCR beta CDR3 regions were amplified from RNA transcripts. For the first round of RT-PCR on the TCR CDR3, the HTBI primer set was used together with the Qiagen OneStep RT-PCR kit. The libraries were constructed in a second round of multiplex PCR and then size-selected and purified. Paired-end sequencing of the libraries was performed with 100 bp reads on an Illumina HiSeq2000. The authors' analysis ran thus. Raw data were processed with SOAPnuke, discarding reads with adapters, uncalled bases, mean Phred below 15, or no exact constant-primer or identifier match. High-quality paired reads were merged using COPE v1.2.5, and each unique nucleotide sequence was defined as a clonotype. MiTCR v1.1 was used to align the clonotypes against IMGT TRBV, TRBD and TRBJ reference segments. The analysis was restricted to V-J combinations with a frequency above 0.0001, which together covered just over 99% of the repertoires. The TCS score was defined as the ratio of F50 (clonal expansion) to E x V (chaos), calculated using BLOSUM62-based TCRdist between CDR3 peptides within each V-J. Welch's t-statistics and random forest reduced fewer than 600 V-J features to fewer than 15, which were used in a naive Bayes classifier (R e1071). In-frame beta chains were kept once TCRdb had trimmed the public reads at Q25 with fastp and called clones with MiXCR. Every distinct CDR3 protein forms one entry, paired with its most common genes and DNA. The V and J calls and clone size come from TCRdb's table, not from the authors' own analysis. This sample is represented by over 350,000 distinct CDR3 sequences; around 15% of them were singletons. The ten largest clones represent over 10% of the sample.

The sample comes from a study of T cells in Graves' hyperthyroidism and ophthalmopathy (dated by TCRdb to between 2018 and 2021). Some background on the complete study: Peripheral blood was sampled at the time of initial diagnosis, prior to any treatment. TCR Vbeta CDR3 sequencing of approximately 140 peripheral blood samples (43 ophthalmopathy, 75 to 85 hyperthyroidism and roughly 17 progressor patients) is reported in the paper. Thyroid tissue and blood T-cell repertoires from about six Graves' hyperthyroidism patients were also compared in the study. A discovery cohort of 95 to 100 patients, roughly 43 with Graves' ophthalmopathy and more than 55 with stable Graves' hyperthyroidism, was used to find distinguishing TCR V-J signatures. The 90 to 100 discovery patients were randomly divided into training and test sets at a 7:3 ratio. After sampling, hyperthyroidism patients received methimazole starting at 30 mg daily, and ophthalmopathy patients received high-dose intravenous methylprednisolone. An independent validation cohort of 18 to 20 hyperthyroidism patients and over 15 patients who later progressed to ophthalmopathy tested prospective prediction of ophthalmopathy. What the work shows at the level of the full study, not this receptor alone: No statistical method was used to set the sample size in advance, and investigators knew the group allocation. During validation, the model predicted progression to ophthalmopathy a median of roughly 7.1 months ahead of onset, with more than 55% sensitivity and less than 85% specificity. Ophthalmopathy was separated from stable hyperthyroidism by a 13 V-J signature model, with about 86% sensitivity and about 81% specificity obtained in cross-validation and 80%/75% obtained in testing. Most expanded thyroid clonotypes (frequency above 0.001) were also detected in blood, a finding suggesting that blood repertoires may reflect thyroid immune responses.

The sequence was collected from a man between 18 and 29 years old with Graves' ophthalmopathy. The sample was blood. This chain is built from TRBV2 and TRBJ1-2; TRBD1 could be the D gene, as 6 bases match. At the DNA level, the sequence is TGTGCCAGCAGTGATCGGTTGAGGGGGGAATGGAATGGCTACACCTTC. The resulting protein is CASSDRLRGEWNGYTF.